What follows are 2 T cell receptor beta chains derived from one specimen sequenced in a study of blood T cell repertoires in COVID-19. Profiling relied on immunoSEQ multiplex PCR, and the TCRdb table lists in-frame clones only, not all of them. The sample holds approximately 500,000 clones; approximately 85% are singletons and the top ten take 3.2%. The sample consisted of peripheral blood. These receptors were obtained from a human donor in a cohort sampled during active COVID-19.

The V and J genes are TRBV28 and TRBJ2-3, with 7 bases aligning to TRBD2. J lost 3 bases, V lost 7 bases, and 10 bases had no gene match. The CDR3 has 15 amino acids. Germline V CDR1 and CDR2: MDHEN, SYDVKM. The DNA for the CDR3 is TGTGCCAGCAACTCCCGGTGGGGGGGTACAGATACGCAGTATTTT. Translating gives CASNSRWGGTDTQYF. The full variable domain, rest sourced from reference TRBV28 and TRBJ2-3, is DVKVTQSSRYLVKRTGEKVFLECVQDMDHENMFWYRQDPGLGLRLIYFSYDVKMKEKGDIPEGYSVSREKKERFSLILESASTNQTSMYLCASNSRWGGTDTQYFGPGTRLTVL.

V and J are TRBV27 and TRBJ2-7, with a possible D match to TRBD1 (5 bases). Trimming removed 2 bases from V and 5 bases from J, with 13 bases in between. The CDR3 has 14 amino acids. The germline V gene encodes CDR1 MNHEY and CDR2 SMNVEV (reference sequence). CDR3 loop: CASSLGIGADEQYF. In DNA form, the CDR3 reads TGTGCCAGCAGTTTAGGAATTGGGGCCGACGAGCAGTACTTC.